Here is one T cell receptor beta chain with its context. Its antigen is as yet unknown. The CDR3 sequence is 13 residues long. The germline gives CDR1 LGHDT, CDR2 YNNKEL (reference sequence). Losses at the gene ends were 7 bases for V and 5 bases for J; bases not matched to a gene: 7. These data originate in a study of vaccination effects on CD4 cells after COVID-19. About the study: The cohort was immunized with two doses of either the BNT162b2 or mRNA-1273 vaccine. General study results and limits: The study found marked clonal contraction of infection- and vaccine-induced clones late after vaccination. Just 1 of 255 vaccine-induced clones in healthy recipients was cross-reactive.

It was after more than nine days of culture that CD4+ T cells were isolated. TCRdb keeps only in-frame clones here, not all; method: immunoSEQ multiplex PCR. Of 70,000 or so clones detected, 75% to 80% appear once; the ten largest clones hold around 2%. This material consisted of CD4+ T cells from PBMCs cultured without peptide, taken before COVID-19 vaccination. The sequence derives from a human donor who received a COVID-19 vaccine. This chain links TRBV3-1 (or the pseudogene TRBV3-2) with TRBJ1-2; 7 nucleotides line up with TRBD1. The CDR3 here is CASTAGQRYGYTF. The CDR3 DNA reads TGTGCCAGCACAGCGGGACAGCGTTATGGCTACACCTTC.